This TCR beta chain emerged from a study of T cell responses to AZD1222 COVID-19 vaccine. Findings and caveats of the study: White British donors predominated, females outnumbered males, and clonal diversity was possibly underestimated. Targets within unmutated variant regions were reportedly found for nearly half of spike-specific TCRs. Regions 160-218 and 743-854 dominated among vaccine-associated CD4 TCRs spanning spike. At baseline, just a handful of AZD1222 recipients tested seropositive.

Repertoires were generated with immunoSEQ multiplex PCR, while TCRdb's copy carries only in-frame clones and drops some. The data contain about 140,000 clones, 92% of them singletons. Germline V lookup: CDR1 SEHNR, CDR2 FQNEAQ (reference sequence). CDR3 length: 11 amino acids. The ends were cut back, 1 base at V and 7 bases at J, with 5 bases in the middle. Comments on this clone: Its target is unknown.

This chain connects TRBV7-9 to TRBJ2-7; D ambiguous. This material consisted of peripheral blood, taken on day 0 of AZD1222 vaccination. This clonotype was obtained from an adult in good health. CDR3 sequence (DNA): TGTGCCAGCAGCTTAGACTGGGAGCAGTACTTC. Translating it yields CASSLDWEQYF.